Sequencing of this TCR beta chain was carried out in a study of blood T cell repertoires in COVID-19. Study at large: Sites across the United States, Italy and Spain contributed samples from acute and convalescent COVID-19. Nucleic acid was either cDNA or gDNA, and it came from T cells, B-cell-depleted T cells, or PBMCs.

Using immunoSEQ multiplex PCR, the repertoire was profiled, and TCRdb retains in-frame clones only, with some absent. The sample shows some 240,000 clones, roughly 84% of them seen only once. Living in about two dozen US areas, the participants were between roughly 18 and 95 years of age. Cohort placement rested on clinical history that participants reported themselves. Germline loops: CDR1 SEHNR, CDR2 FQNEAQ (reference sequence). With V trimmed by 5 bases and J by 6 bases, 9 bases remained unmatched. CDR3 length: 15 amino acids. The TCR was taken from a man aged 50 to 59 who had recovered from COVID-19. The sequencing input was PBMCs or T cells enriched from blood (not recorded which). This rearrangement joins TRBV7-9 to TRBJ2-3, with 9 bases aligning to TRBD2. Written as DNA, the CDR3 is TGTGCCAGCAGCCTTTGGACTAGCGTTACGGATACGCAGTATTTT. This translates into CASSLWTSVTDTQYF.